Following are 24 T cell receptor beta chains from one sample sequenced in a study of identical twins. Each CDR3 protein gets one entry after TCRdb re-called the 5' RACE reads with MiXCR. Of around 200,000 distinct CDR3 sequences listed, less than 10% are singletons. Sequences were obtained from memory (CD45RO+) T cells sorted from blood. These receptors were obtained from a woman between 18 and 30 years old in good health.

This chain joins TRBV4-3 and TRBJ2-7; D gene uncertain. Trimming removed 0 bases at V and 6 bases at J, with 6 bases between. The CDR3 contains 12 residues. Germline assignment: CDR1 LGHNA and CDR2 YSLEER. For the CDR3, the DNA is TGCGCCAGCAGCCAAGATCGGAGCGAGCAGTACTTC. As protein: CASSQDRSEQYF.

This clonotype was counted between two and nine times. The V and J genes are TRBV11-2 and TRBJ2-1; D gene ambiguous. CDR3 length: 13 residues. Trimming pared 5 bases from V and 10 bases from J, leaving 15 bases between. Germline V gene sequence: CDR1 SGHAT, CDR2 FQNNGV. CDR3 region: CASSPQELLEQFF. The CDR3, as DNA: TGTGCCAGCAGCCCCCAGGAATTATTAGAGCAGTTCTTC.

This clonotype was seen a handful of times. One end of the junction varies from germline; a read error may be responsible. The chain joins TRBV20-1 to TRBJ2-5, with 13 bases that match TRBD2. Germline CDR1 and CDR2: DFQATT and SNEGSKA (reference sequence). The CDR3 length is 18 residues. The DNA of the CDR3 is TGCTGTGCTAGAGACTACCCCGGGACTAGCGGGGACGAGGAGACCCAGTACTTC. Translation: CCARDYPGTSGDEETQYF.

This clonotype was seen only a few times. The genes are TRBV25-1 and TRBJ2-1; TRBD1 might be the D (6 bases). CDR1 and CDR2 (germline): MGHDK, SYGVNS. CDR3 length: 15 residues. Deletions cut 2 bases from V and 9 bases from J, with 17 bases between. The CDR3 bases are TGTGCCAGCAGTGAAAGACCGGGACATCGGAGTGAGCAGTTCTTC. This encodes CASSERPGHRSEQFF.

The CDR3 region is CATVMGGRAPDTQYF. The CDR3, as DNA: TGTGCCACCGTGATGGGCGGGAGGGCCCCAGATACGCAGTATTTT. The genes are TRBV6-1 and TRBJ2-3, with TRBD2 matching over 9 bases. The CDR3 is 15 residues long. V was clipped by 10 bases and J by 4 bases; unmatched bases: 12. Germline CDR1 MNHNS, CDR2 SASEGT.

The chain combines TRBV5-6 with TRBJ2-3; TRBD2 matches at 8 bases. The CDR3 length is 14 residues. The junction had 2 bases not matched to a gene; V was cut back by 3 bases and J by 2 bases. The germline V gene encodes CDR1 SGHDT and CDR2 YYEEEE. The CDR3 here is CASSSSGPTDTQYF. CDR3 in DNA: TGTGCCAGCAGCTCTAGCGGGCCCACAGATACGCAGTATTTT.

Only one count was recorded for this clonotype. The rearrangement joins TRBV10-1 to TRBJ1-1, with D uncertain. The CDR3 contains 14 residues. Germline V gene data show CDR1 as WNHNN and CDR2 as SYGVQD (reference sequence). Trimming shortened V by 7 bases and J by 1 base, and 13 bases separated the two germline ends. The CDR3 loop reads CASTPEHRNTEAFF. CDR3 nucleotides: TGCGCCAGCACGCCCGAACACCGGAACACTGAAGCTTTCTTT.

The chain links TRBV20-1 to TRBJ2-5; 7 nucleotides agree with TRBD1. The germline CDR1 and CDR2 sequences are DFQATT and SNEGSKA (reference sequence). J was trimmed by 5 bases and V by 5 bases; bases with no gene match: 8. CDR3 size: 13 residues. The CDR3 sequence is CSASTGFSETQYF. CDR3 in DNA: TGCAGTGCTTCGACAGGGTTCAGCGAGACCCAGTACTTC.

The chain recombines TRBV7-7 with TRBJ2-1, with 10 bases matching TRBD2. The V gene end was trimmed by 5 bases and the J gene end by 8 bases; junction bases not matched to a gene: 9. The germline CDR1 and CDR2 sequences are SSHAT and FNYEAQ (reference sequence). The CDR3 runs 15 residues. This CDR3 reads CASSQGTSVGYEQFF. The CDR3 DNA is TGTGCCAGCAGCCAAGGGACTAGCGTCGGCTATGAGCAGTTCTTC.

The sample holds many counts of this clonotype. The chain uses TRBV20-1 and TRBJ2-7; D call uncertain. This CDR3 is built from 13 residues. Trimming cost V 6 bases and J 5 bases, with 17 bases left between them. Germline CDR1 DFQATT, CDR2 SNEGSKA (reference sequence). In nucleotides, the CDR3 is TGCAGTGCCTCACTACGAGTATCCAACGAGCAGTACTTC. It translates to CSASLRVSNEQYF.

This clonotype has ten or more counts. The chain uses TRBV5-1 and TRBJ2-7; 10 nucleotides agree with TRBD2. With 1 base clipped from V and 6 bases from J, the junction kept 7 bases outside the gene matches. The germline V gene encodes CDR1 SGHRS and CDR2 YFSETQ. This CDR3 has 15 residues. The DNA of the CDR3 is TGCGCCAGCAGCTTGAATGTAGCGGGAGGCCCCGAGCAGTACTTC. Residues: CASSLNVAGGPEQYF.

The chain carries TRBV20-1 and TRBJ2-7; 8 bases are shared with TRBD1. The CDR3 runs to 14 residues. The germline V gene encodes CDR1 DFQATT and CDR2 SNEGSKA (reference sequence). The trim removed 4 bases at V and 5 bases at J, leaving 10 bases unmatched. In nucleotides, the CDR3 is TGCAGTGCTACAATAGGACAGGGAGCCAACGAGCAGTACTTC. This translates into CSATIGQGANEQYF.

Many counts were recorded for this clonotype. The gene calls are TRBV5-1 and TRBJ2-1; D perhaps matches TRBD2 (5 bases). The CDR3 contains 14 residues. Trimming took 0 bases from V and 5 from J, leaving 9 bases between them. Looked up from germline, CDR1 is SGHRS and CDR2 is YFSETQ. The CDR3 loop is CASSLVAGDNEQFF. In DNA, the CDR3 is TGCGCCAGCAGCTTGGTTGCGGGCGACAATGAGCAGTTCTTC.

This chain links TRBV6-1 with TRBJ2-1; 7 bases are a match to TRBD2. V lost 9 bases and J lost 6; bases outside the gene matches: 8. Germline CDR1 reads MNHNS; CDR2 reads SASEGT. The CDR3 runs to 13 residues. The CDR3 here is CASSGPLRNEQFF. The CDR3 DNA is TGTGCCAGTAGCGGGCCCCTACGCAATGAGCAGTTCTTC.

The chain recombines TRBV19 with TRBJ2-7, with 7 bases identical to TRBD1. Germline loops: CDR1 LNHDA, CDR2 SQIVND (reference sequence). V trimming: 6 bases; J trimming: 2 bases; junction bases outside the gene matches: 13. The CDR3 extends over 16 amino acids. CDR3 sequence: CASRLRGDSSTYEQYF. The CDR3, as DNA: TGTGCCAGTAGGCTTAGAGGGGACAGTAGTACCTACGAGCAGTACTTC.

This clonotype was recorded at least ten times. The chain recombines TRBV3-1 with TRBJ2-2; 10 nucleotides agree with TRBD1. Germline trimming cut 5 bases from V and 0 bases from J; bases unmatched to any gene: 3. Germline CDR1 LGHDT, CDR2 YNNKEL (reference sequence). This CDR3 region has 16 residues. In DNA, the CDR3 is TGTGCCAGCAGCAGGACAGGGGGAACGAACACCGGGGAGCTGTTTTTT. This gives the protein CASSRTGGTNTGELFF.

The chain links TRBV3-1 to TRBJ2-7; no definite D call. V lost 4 bases and J 0 bases, leaving 10 bases between the germline ends. CDR3 length: 14 residues. In germline, CDR1 is LGHDT, CDR2 YNNKEL (reference sequence). The CDR3 spells CASSLRDGSYEQYF. The CDR3 DNA is TGTGCCAGCAGCCTCAGAGACGGCTCCTACGAGCAGTACTTC.

This clonotype was seen only a few times. The gene calls are TRBV2 and TRBJ2-6; possibly TRBD2 for D (7 bases). CDR1 is SNHLY and CDR2 is FYNNEI in the germline V gene. This CDR3 has 18 amino acids. V dropped 7 bases and J dropped 3 bases, with 22 bases sitting between them. The CDR3 reads CASNSPLGGDVGANVLTF. In DNA, the CDR3 is TGTGCCAGCAATTCCCCCCTAGGGGGGGACGTTGGGGCCAACGTCCTGACTTTC.

The rearrangement links TRBV20-1 to TRBJ2-1, with 11 positions matching TRBD2. V lost 4 bases and J lost 9; bases outside the gene matches: 11. This CDR3 is built from 15 residues. Germline V CDR1 and CDR2: DFQATT, SNEGSKA (reference sequence). The CDR3 nucleotides are TGCAGTGCTAAAAAGACTAGCGGGGAGTCGGTTGAGCAGTTCTTC. This sequence encodes CSAKKTSGESVEQFF.

In its sample, this clonotype was seen a few times. V and J are TRBV6-5 and TRBJ1-1; D ambiguous. CDR1 and CDR2 from the germline V gene are MNHEY and SVGAGI. The CDR3 loop spans 14 amino acids. The V gene lost 1 base and the J gene lost 6 bases, with 12 bases spanning the gap. CDR3 protein: CASSYYGEEPEAFF. The CDR3 nucleotides are TGTGCCAGCAGTTACTATGGGGAAGAACCTGAAGCTTTCTTT.

This clonotype was observed many times. The chain carries TRBV7-2 and TRBJ2-5; unclear D gene. Per the germline V gene, CDR1 is SGHTA and CDR2 is FQGNSA. This CDR3 is 13 amino acids long. Trimming cost V 5 bases and J 5 bases, with 12 bases left between them. The CDR3 here is CASSPLSSETQYF. Written as DNA, the CDR3 is TGTGCCAGCAGCCCGTTGTCGTCTGAGACCCAGTACTTC. Full variable domain (remainder filled in from reference TRBV7-2 and TRBJ2-5): GAGVSQSPSNKVTEKGKDVELRCDPISGHTALYWYRQSLGQGLEFLIYFQGNSAPDKSGLPSDRFSAERTGGSVSTLTIQRTQQEDSAVYLCASSPLSSETQYFGPGTRLLVL.

This clonotype was counted between two and nine times. The V gene is TRBV3-1, the J gene TRBJ2-3; TRBD2 matches 10 bases. The germline gives CDR1 LGHDT, CDR2 YNNKEL (reference sequence). After removal of 1 base from V and 6 bases from J, the junction contained 4 bases not matched to a gene. The CDR3 loop spans 15 amino acids. The CDR3 here is CASSQALAGADTQYF. CDR3 coding DNA: TGTGCCAGCAGCCAAGCTCTAGCGGGAGCTGATACGCAGTATTTT.

This clonotype was counted many times. As DNA, the CDR3 is TGCAGTGCTTTCTCCCCCGGGGGCAATGAGCAGTTCTTC. It codes for CSAFSPGGNEQFF. The rearrangement links TRBV20-1 to TRBJ2-1; perhaps TRBD2 as D (6 bases). This CDR3 is built from 13 residues. Deletions cut 5 bases from V and 6 bases from J, with 14 bases between. Germline assignment: CDR1 DFQATT and CDR2 SNEGSKA (reference sequence).

The rearrangement uses TRBV2 and TRBJ2-3, with TRBD1 matching over 9 bases. The CDR3 is made up of 15 amino acids. V was pared by 5 bases and J by 5 bases, with 8 bases of the junction left unmatched. Per germline, CDR1 SNHLY and CDR2 FYNNEI. For the CDR3, the DNA is TGTGCCAGCAGTCGGGACAGGGTCACCCTAGATACGCAGTATTTT. Protein: CASSRDRVTLDTQYF.